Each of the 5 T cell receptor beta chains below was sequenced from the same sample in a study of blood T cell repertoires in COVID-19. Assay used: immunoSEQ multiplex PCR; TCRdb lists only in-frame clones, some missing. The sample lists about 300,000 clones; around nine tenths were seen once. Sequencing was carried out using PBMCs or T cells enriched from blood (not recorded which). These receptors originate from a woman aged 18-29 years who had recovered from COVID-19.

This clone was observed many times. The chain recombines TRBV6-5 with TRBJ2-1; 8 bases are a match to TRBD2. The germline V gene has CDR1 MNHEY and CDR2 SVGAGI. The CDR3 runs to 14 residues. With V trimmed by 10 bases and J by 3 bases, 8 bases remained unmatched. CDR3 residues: CAIEAGEGYNEQFF. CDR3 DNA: TGTGCCATCGAAGCGGGAGAAGGCTACAATGAGCAGTTCTTC.

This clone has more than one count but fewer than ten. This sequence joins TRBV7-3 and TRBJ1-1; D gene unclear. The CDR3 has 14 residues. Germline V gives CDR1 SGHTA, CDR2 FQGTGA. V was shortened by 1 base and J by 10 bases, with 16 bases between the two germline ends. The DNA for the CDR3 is TGTGCCAGCAGCTTAAGGAAGGAACAGTTCCCAGCTTTCTTT. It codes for CASSLRKEQFPAFF.

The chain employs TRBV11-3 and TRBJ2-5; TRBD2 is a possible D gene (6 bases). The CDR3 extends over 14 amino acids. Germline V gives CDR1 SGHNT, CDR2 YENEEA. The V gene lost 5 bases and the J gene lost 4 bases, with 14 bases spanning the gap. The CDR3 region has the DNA TGTGCCAGCAGCGAGGGACTTGCTGGAGAGACCCAGTACTTC. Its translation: CASSEGLAGETQYF.

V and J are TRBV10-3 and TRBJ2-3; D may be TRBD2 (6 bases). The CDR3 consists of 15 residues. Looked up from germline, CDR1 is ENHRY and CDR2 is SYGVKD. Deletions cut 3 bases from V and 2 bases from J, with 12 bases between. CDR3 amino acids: CAISETGDTTDTQYF. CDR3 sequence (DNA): TGTGCCATCAGTGAAACGGGAGATACCACAGATACGCAGTATTTT.

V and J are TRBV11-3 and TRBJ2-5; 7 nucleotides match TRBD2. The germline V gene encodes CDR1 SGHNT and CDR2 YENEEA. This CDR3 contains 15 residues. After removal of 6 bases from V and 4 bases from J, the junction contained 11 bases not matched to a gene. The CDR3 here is CASRSPAGEGETQYF. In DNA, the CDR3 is TGTGCCAGCAGATCGCCCGCGGGGGAGGGAGAGACCCAGTACTTC.